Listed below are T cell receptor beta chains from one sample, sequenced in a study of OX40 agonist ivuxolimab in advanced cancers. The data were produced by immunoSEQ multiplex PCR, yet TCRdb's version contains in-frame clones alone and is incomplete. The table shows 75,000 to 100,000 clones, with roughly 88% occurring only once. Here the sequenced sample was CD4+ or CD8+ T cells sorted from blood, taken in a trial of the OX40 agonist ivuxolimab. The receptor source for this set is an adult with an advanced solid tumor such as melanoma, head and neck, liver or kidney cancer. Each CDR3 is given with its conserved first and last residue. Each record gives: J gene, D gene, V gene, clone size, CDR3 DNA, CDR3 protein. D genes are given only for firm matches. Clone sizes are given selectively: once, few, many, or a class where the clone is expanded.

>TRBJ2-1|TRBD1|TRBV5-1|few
TGCGCCAGCAGCCCCGGGACAGGGGTCTACAATGAGCAGTTCTTC
CASSPGTGVYNEQFF
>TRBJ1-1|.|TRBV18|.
TGTGCCAGCTCACCATATTACGGGAGTGACACTGAAGCTTTCTTT
CASSPYYGSDTEAFF
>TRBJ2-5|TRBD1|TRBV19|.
TGTGCCAGTAGTATCTCGGGACAGCCACTACAAGAGACCCAGTACTTC
CASSISGQPLQETQYF
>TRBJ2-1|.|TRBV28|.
TGTGCCAGCAGTTTAGATGTTTTGAGGCAGTTCTTC
CASSLDVLRQFF
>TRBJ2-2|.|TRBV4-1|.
TGCGCCAGCAGCCAAGCGGGGAGTTTGACCGGGGAGCTGTTTTTT
CASSQAGSLTGELFF
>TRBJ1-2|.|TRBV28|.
TGTGCCACTGTGACAGCTAACTATGGCTACACCTTC
CATVTANYGYTF
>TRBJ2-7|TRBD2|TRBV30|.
TGTGCCTGGAGTGGCCGACTAGCGGGGGCCAGTTTCTACGAGCAGTACTTC
CAWSGRLAGASFYEQYF
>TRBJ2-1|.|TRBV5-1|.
TGCGCCAGCATGGGTTCTAGCCCGGGTATTCCGTACAATGAGCAGTTCTTC
CASMGSSPGIPYNEQFF
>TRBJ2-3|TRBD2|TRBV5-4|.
TGTGCCAGCAGGGCCGGGACTAGCGGGGGGTGGTCAGATACGCAGTATTTT
CASRAGTSGGWSDTQYF
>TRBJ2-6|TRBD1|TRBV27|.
TGTGCCAGCAGCACGACAGGGAACGAGGCTGGGGCCAACGTCCTGACTTTC
CASSTTGNEAGANVLTF
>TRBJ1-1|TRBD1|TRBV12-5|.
TGTGCTAGTGCCCCTTCGGGACAGGGGCAGGGAGCTTTCTTT
CASAPSGQGQGAFF
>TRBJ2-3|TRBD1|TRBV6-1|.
TGTGCCAGCAGTGATGGGTACAGGGGAGCAGATACGCAGTATTTT
CASSDGYRGADTQYF
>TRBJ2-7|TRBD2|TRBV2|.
TGTGCCAGCAGTGACAGACCAAGCGGGGGGGCCCGAGAGCAGTACTTC
CASSDRPSGGAREQYF
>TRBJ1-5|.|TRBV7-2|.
TGTGCCAGCAGCTTATCAGTGGATCAGCCCCAGCATTTT
CASSLSVDQPQHF
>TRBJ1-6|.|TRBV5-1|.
TGCGCCAGCAGCTTGGTGCAAGGGGGCTATAATTCACCCCTCCACTTT
CASSLVQGGYNSPLHF
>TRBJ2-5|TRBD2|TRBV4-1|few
TGCGCCAGCAGCCAAGAGCGGCGGGAGGGCCGTGAGACCCAGTACTTC
CASSQERREGRETQYF
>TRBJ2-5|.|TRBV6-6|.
TGTGCCAGCAGTTACTCACAGGGATCTGGGGAGACCCAGTACTTC
CASSYSQGSGETQYF
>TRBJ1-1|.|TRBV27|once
TGTGCCAGCAGTTTGCAGGGATTCACTGAAGCTTTCTTT
CASSLQGFTEAFF
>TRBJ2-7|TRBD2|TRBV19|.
TGTGCCAGTAGTATTATTGCGGGGGGCTCCTACGAGCAGTACTTC
CASSIIAGGSYEQYF
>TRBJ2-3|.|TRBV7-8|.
TGTGCCAGCAGCTTGGGATTGGCGGGTACGCAGTATTTT
CASSLGLAGTQYF
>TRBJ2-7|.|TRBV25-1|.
TGTGCCAGCAGTGAAACTGGTCGCGTAGCCGGGTACGAGCAGTACTTC
CASSETGRVAGYEQYF
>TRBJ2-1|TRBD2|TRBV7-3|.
TGTGCCAGCAGCCAGGGACTAGCGGACTACAATGAGCAGTTCTTC
CASSQGLADYNEQFF
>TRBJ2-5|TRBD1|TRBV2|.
TGTGCCAGCAGCGGGACAGAAGAGACCCAGTACTTC
CASSGTEETQYF
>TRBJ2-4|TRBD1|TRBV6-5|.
TGTGCCAGCCGCCAGGGGGCGCAAAACATTCAGTACTTC
CASRQGAQNIQYF
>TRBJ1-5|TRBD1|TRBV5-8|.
TGTGCCAGCAGCCCAGGGACAGGGATAAACAATCAGCCCCAGCATTTT
CASSPGTGINNQPQHF
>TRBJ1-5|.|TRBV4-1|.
TGCGCCAGCAGCCAAGTTGATCTCGGCATTAGCAATCAGCCCCAGCATTTT
CASSQVDLGISNQPQHF
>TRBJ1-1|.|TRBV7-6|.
TGTGCCAGCAGCTTAGCGGAGGGACAGAACACTGAAGCTTTCTTT
CASSLAEGQNTEAFF
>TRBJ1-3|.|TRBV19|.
TGTGCCAGTAAACCAGCGACTGTCCCCTCTGGAAACACCATATATTTT
CASKPATVPSGNTIYF
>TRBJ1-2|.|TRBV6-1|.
TGTGCCAGCAGTGAAATTCTAGGGGCTAACTATGGCTACACCTTC
CASSEILGANYGYTF
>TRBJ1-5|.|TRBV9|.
TGTGCCAGCAGCGTCCCTCCAGGGCTCATGGGGCCCCAGCATTTT
CASSVPPGLMGPQHF
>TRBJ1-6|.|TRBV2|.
TGTGCCAGCAGTGAAGCCGCGGGGGCACAGAATTCACCCCTCCACTTT
CASSEAAGAQNSPLHF
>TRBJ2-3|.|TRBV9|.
TGTGCCAGCAGTGGGGAGGTCACAATGGATACGCAGTATTTT
CASSGEVTMDTQYF
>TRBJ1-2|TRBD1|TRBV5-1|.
TGCGCCAGCAGCGGGGGACAGGGGAACTATGGCTACACCTTC
CASSGGQGNYGYTF
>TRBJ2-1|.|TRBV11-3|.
TGTGCCAGCAGCTTAGACCCGAATGAGCAGTTCTTC
CASSLDPNEQFF
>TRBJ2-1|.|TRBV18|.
TGTGCCAGCTCAGAGAGCTCCTACAATGAGCAGTTCTTC
CASSESSYNEQFF
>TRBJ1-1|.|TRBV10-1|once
TGCGCCAGCAGTGAAGGAACATACACTGAAGCTTTCTTT
CASSEGTYTEAFF